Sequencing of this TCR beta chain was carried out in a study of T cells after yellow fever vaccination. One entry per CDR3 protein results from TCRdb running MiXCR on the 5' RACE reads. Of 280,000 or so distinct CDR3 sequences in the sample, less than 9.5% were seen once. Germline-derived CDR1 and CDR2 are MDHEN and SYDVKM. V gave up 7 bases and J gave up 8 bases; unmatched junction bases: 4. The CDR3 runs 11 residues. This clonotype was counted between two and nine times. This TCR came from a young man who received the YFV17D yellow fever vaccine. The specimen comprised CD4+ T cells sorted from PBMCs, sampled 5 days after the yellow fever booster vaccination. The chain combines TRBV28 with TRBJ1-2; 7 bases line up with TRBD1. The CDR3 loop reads CASTRGQGYTF. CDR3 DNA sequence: TGTGCCAGCACGAGGGGGCAAGGCTACACCTTC.